Below, one TCR beta chain is given with its context. The data are from a study of blood T cell repertoires in COVID-19. Study overall: Sites in the United States, Italy and Spain provided acute and convalescent COVID-19 samples.

The ends were cut back, 5 bases at V and 7 bases at J, with 21 bases in the middle. This CDR3 is 15 amino acids long. The germline gives CDR1 SNHLY, CDR2 FYNNEI. Methods used by the authors: Amplification with reference gene primers provided the estimates of nucleated cell counts. Here immunoSEQ multiplex PCR was the method, and the copy in TCRdb shows in-frame clones only, minus some. From that table come the V and J calls and clone size; the DNA was used to work out D and trimming. The sample includes 150,000 to 200,000 clones, roughly 83% seen only once; the top ten take more than 7.5%. Symptom resolution, clearance, or two negative PCRs marked the recovered donors of Cohort 3.

The sequenced material came from PBMCs or T cells enriched from blood (not recorded which). The TCR sequence derives from a woman in her twenties or thirties who had recovered from COVID-19. J is TRBJ2-7 and V is TRBV2, with D perhaps TRBD2 (5 bases). The CDR3 is CASSLGRTLPGEQYF. The DNA of the CDR3 is TGTGCCAGCAGTTTGGGCAGGACCCTCCCGGGGGAGCAGTACTTC. The entire variable domain, with the rest obtained from reference TRBV2 and TRBJ2-7, is as follows: EPEVTQTPSHQVTQMGQEVILRCVPISNHLYFYWYRQILGQKVEFLVSFYNNEISEKSEIFDDQFSVERPDGSNFTLKIRSTKLEDSAMYFCASSLGRTLPGEQYFGPGTRLTVT.